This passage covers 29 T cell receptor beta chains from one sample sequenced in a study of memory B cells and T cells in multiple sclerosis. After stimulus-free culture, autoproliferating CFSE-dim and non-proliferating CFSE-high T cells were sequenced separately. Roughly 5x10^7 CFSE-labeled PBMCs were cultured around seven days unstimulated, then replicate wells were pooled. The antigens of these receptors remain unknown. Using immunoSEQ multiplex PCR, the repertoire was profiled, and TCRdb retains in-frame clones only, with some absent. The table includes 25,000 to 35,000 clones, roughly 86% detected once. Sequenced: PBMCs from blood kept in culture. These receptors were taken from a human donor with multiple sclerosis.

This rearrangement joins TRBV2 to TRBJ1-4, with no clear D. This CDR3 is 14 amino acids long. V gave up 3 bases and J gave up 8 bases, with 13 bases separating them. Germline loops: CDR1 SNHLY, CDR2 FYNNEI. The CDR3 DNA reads TGTGCCAGCAGTGAGGACCACCCGGGGGAAAAACTGTTTTTT. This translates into CASSEDHPGEKLFF. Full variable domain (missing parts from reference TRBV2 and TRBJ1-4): EPEVTQTPSHQVTQMGQEVILRCVPISNHLYFYWYRQILGQKVEFLVSFYNNEISEKSEIFDDQFSVERPDGSNFTLKIRSTKLEDSAMYFCASSEDHPGEKLFFGSGTQLSVL.

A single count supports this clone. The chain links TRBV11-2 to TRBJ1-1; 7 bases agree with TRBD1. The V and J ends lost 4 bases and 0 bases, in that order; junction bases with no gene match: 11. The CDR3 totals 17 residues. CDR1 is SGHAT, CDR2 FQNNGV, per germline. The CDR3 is CASSSRGFSIMNTEAFF. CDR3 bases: TGTGCCAGCAGCTCCAGGGGGTTCTCCATAATGAACACTGAAGCTTTCTTT.

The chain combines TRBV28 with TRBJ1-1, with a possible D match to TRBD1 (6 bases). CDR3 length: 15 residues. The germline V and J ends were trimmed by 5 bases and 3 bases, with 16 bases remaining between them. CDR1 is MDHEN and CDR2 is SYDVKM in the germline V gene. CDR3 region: CASSEDRFGDTEAFF. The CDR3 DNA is TGTGCCAGCAGTGAGGACAGATTTGGGGACACTGAAGCTTTCTTT. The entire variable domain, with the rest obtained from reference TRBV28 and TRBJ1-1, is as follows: DVKVTQSSRYLVKRTGEKVFLECVQDMDHENMFWYRQDPGLGLRLIYFSYDVKMKEKGDIPEGYSVSREKKERFSLILESASTNQTSMYLCASSEDRFGDTEAFFGQGTRLTVV.

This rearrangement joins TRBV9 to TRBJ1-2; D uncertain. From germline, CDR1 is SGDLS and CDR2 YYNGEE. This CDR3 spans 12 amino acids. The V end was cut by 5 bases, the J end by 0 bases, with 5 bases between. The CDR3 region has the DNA TGTGCCAGCAGAAGAGCTAACTATGGCTACACCTTC. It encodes CASRRANYGYTF.

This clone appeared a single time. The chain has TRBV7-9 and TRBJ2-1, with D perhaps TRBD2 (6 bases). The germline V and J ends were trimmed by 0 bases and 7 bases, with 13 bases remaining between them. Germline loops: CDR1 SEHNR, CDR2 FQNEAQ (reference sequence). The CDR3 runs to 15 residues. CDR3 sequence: CASSLAGLRGNEQFF. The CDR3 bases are TGTGCCAGCAGCTTAGCGGGACTCCGAGGGAATGAGCAGTTCTTC. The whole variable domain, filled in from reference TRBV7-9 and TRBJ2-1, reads DTGVSQNPRHKITKRGQNVTFRCDPISEHNRLYWYRQTLGQGPEFLTYFQNEAQLEKSRLLSDRFSAERPKGSFSTLEIQRTEQGDSAMYLCASSLAGLRGNEQFFGPGTRLTVL.

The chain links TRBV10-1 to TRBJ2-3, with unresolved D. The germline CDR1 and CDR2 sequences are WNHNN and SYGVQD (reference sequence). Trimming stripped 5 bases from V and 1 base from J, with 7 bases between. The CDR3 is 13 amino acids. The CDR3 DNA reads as TGCGCCAGCAGTCCCGGTGGCACAGATACGCAGTATTTT. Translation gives CASSPGGTDTQYF.

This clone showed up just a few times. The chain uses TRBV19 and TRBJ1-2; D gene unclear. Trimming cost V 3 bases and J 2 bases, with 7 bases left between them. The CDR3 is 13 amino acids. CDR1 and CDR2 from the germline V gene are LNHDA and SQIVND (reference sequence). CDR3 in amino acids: CASSIDKNYGYTF. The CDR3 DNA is TGTGCCAGTAGTATCGACAAGAACTATGGCTACACCTTC.

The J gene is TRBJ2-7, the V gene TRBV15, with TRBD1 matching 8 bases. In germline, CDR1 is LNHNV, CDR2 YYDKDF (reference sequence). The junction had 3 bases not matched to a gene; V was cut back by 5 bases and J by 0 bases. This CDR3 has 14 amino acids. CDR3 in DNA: TGTGCCACCAGCTCGACAGGGGACTCCTACGAGCAGTACTTC. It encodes CATSSTGDSYEQYF.

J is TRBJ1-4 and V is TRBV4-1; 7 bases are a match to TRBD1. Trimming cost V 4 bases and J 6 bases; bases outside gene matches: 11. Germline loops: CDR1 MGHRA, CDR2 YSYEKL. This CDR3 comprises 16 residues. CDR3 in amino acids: CASSRALTGTDEKLFF. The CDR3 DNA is TGCGCCAGCAGCCGCGCCCTAACCGGGACAGATGAAAAACTGTTTTTT.

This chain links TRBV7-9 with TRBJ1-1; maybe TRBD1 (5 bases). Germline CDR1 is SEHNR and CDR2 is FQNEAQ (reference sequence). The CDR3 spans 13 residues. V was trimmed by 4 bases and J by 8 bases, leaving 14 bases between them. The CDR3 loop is CASSSTSTGEAFF. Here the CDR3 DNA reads TGTGCCAGCAGCTCCACTTCCACAGGAGAAGCTTTCTTT.

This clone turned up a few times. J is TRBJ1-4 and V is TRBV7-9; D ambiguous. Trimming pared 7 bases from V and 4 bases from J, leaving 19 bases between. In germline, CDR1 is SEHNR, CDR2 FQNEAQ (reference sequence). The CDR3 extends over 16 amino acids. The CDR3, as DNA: TGTGCCAGCACCTCCGGACGGACCGGGGATAATGAAAAACTGTTTTTT. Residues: CASTSGRTGDNEKLFF.

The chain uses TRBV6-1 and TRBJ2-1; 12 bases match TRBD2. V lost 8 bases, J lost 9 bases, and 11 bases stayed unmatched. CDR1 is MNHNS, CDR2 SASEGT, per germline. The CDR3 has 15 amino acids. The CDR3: CASCATSGSFVEQFF. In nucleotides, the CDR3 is TGTGCCAGCTGTGCGACTAGCGGGAGTTTTGTTGAGCAGTTCTTC.

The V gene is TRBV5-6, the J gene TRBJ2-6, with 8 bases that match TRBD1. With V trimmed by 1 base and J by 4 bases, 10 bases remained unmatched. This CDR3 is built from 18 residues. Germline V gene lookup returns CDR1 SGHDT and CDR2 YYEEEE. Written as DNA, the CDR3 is TGTGCCAGCAGCTTGATTGGACAGGGTAGTCAAGGGGCCAACGTCCTGACTTTC. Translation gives CASSLIGQGSQGANVLTF.

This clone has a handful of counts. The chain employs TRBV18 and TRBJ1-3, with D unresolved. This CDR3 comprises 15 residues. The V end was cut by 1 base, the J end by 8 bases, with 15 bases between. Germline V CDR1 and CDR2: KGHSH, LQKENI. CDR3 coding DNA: TGTGCCAGCTCACCACGGGTGCGAATTGCGGACACCATATATTTT. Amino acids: CASSPRVRIADTIYF.

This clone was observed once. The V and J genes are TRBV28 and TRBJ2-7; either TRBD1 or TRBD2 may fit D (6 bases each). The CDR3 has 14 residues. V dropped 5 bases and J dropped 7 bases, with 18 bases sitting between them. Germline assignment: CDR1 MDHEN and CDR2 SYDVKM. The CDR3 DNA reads TGTGCCAGCAGTATATCCAGGGGAGGCACGGAGCAGTACTTC. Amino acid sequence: CASSISRGGTEQYF.

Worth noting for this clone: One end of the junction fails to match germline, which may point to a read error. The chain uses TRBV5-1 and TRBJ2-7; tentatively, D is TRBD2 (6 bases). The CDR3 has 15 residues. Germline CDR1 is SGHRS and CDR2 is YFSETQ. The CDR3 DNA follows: TGCGCCAGCAGCTTGGTGTCGGTGGGACGGGGCCAGGGACTCTTC. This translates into CASSLVSVGRGQGLF.

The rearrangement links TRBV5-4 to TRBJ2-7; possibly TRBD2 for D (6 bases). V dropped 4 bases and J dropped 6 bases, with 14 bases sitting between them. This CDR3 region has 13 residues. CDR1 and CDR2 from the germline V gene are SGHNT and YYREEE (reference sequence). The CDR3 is CASSTPVGGEQYF. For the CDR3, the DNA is TGTGCCAGCAGCACCCCCGTGGGGGGCGAGCAGTACTTC. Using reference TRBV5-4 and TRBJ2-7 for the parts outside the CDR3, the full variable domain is ETGVTQSPTHLIKTRGQQVTLRCSSQSGHNTVSWYQQALGQGPQFIFQYYREEENGRGNFPPRFSGLQFPNYSSELNVNALELDDSALYLCASSTPVGGEQYFGPGTRLTVT.

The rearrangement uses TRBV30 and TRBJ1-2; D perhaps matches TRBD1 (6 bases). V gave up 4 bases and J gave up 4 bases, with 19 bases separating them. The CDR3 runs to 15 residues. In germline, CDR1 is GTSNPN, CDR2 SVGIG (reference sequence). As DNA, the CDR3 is TGTGCCTGGATGCGGACAGAGGAGCTGAGCTATGGCTACACCTTC. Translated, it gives CAWMRTEELSYGYTF.

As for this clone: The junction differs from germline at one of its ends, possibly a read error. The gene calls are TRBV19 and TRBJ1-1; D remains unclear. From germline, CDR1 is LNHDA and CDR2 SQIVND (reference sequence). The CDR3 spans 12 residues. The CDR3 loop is CASRIGNTEAFF. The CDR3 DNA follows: TGTGCCAGTAGGATAGGGAACACTGAAGCTTTCTTT.

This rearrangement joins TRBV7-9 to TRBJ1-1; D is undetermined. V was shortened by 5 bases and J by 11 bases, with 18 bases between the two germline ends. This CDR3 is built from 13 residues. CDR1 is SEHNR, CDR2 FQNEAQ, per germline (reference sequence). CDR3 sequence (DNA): TGTGCCAGCAGCCCCCCCGGACCGAGAGGTGCTTTCTTT. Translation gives CASSPPGPRGAFF. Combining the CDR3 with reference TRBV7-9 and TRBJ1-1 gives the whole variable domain DTGVSQNPRHKITKRGQNVTFRCDPISEHNRLYWYRQTLGQGPEFLTYFQNEAQLEKSRLLSDRFSAERPKGSFSTLEIQRTEQGDSAMYLCASSPPGPRGAFFGQGTRLTVV.

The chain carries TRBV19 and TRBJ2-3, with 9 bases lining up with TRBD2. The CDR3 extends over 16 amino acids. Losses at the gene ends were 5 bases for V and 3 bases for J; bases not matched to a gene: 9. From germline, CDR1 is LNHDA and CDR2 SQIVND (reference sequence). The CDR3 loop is CASSSKRGAGTDTQYF. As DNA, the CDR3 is TGTGCCAGTAGTTCCAAGCGGGGGGCCGGAACAGATACGCAGTATTTT. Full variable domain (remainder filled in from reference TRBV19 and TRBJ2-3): DGGITQSPKYLFRKEGQNVTLSCEQNLNHDAMYWYRQDPGQGLRLIYYSQIVNDFQKGDIAEGYSVSREKKESFPLTVTSAQKNPTAFYLCASSSKRGAGTDTQYFGPGTRLTVL.

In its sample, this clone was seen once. The CDR3 sequence: CASSPVAGGETQYF. The CDR3 DNA sequence: TGTGCCAGCTCACCAGTGGCGGGCGGAGAGACCCAGTACTTC. This chain joins TRBV18 and TRBJ2-5, with TRBD2 as a possible D gene (5 bases). With 2 bases removed from V and 4 bases from J, the gap between germline ends came to 11 bases. CDR3 length: 14 amino acids. The germline CDR1 and CDR2 sequences are KGHSH and LQKENI.

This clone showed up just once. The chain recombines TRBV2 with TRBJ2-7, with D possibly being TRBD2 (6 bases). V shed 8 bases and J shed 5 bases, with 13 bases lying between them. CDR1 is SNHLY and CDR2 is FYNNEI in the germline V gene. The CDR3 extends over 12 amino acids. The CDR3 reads CASDGSYHEQYF. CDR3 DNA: TGTGCCAGCGACGGGAGTTACCACGAGCAGTACTTC.

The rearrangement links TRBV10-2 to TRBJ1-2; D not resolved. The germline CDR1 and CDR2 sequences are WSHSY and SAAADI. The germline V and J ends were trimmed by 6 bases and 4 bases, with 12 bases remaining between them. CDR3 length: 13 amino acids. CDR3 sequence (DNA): TGCGCCAGCAGCCGACGGAGCCTCTATGGCTACACCTTC. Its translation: CASSRRSLYGYTF.

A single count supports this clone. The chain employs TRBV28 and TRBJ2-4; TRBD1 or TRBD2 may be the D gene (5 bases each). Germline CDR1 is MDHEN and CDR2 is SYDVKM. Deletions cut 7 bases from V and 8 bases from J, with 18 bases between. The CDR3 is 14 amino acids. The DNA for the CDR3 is TGTGCCAGCACCTCTGGGACCCTTCGACACATTCAGTACTTC. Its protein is CASTSGTLRHIQYF.

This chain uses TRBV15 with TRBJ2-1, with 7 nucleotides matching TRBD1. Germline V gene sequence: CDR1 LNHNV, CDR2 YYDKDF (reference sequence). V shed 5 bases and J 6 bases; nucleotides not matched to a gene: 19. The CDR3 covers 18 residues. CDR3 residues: CATSGYATRDRHPNEQFF. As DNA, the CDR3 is TGTGCCACCAGCGGATACGCCACCCGGGACAGACATCCCAATGAGCAGTTCTTC.

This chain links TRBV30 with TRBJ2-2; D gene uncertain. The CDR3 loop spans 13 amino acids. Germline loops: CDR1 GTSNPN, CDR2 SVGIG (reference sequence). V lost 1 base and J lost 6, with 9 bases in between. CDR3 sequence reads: CAWSGQSAGELFF. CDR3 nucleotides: TGTGCCTGGAGTGGCCAGTCCGCCGGGGAGCTGTTTTTT.

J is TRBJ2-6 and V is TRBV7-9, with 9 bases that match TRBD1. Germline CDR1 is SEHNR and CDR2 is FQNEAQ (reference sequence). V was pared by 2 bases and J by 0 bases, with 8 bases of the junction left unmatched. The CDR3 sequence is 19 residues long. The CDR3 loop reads CASSLIRDRAPSGANVLTF. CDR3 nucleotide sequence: TGTGCCAGCAGCTTAATTCGGGACAGGGCTCCCTCTGGGGCCAACGTCCTGACTTTC. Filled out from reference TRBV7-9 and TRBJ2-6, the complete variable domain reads DTGVSQNPRHKITKRGQNVTFRCDPISEHNRLYWYRQTLGQGPEFLTYFQNEAQLEKSRLLSDRFSAERPKGSFSTLEIQRTEQGDSAMYLCASSLIRDRAPSGANVLTFGAGSRLTVL.

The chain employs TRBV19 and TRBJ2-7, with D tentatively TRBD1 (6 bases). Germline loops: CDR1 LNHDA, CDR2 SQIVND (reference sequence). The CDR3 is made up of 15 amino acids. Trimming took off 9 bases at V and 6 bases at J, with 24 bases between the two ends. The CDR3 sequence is CASNRPGQRFGEQYF. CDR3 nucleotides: TGTGCCAGCAATCGTCCGGGACAACGTTTTGGCGAGCAGTACTTC.